This is a list of T cell receptor beta chains from one sample in a study of OX40 agonist ivuxolimab in advanced cancers. This table comes from immunoSEQ multiplex PCR, and its TCRdb copy is limited to in-frame clones, with some not included. The sample records approximately 82,000 clones, roughly 86% being singletons. This specimen was CD4+ or CD8+ T cells sorted from blood, taken in a trial of the OX40 agonist ivuxolimab. Every receptor here comes from an adult with an advanced solid tumor such as melanoma, head and neck, liver or kidney cancer. Both conserved end residues are part of each CDR3. Fields, in order: J gene, D gene, V gene, clone size, CDR3 DNA, CDR3 protein. D genes are given only for firm matches. Not all rows give a size; the values are once, few, many and, for expanded clones, a class.

>TRBJ2-7|-|TRBV7-9|-
TGTGCCAGCAGCTTAGGACTGTACTACGAGCAGTACTTC
CASSLGLYYEQYF
>TRBJ1-1|TRBD1|TRBV10-3|-
TGTGCCATCAGTCCGGGACAGGGGACTGAAGCTTTCTTT
CAISPGQGTEAFF
>TRBJ1-1|TRBD1|TRBV25-1|-
TGTGCCAGCACTCCGCACCGGGACAGGGGGGGCGGCACTGAAGCTTTCTTT
CASTPHRDRGGGTEAFF
>TRBJ1-5|-|TRBV12-5|-
TGTGCTAGTGGTAGACGGGGGGTAGGGCGACAGCCCCAGCATTTT
CASGRRGVGRQPQHF
>TRBJ2-3|TRBD2|TRBV7-9|-
TGTGCCAGCAGCTTAGGTAGCGGGGGGTTCAGCACAGATACGCAGTATTTT
CASSLGSGGFSTDTQYF
>TRBJ2-5|TRBD2|TRBV6-5|-
TGTGCCAGCAGTTCCCTCGGACTAGCGAAAGAGACCCAGTACTTC
CASSSLGLAKETQYF
>TRBJ2-4|-|TRBV6-1|once
TGTGCCAGCAGTGTACGGACGTTAGCCAAAAACATTCAGTACTTC
CASSVRTLAKNIQYF
>TRBJ1-2|-|TRBV11-3|-
TGTGCCAGCAGCTTAGACAGGGTGAGCGGCTATGGCTACACCTTC
CASSLDRVSGYGYTF
>TRBJ2-6|-|TRBV5-4|-
TGTGCCAGCAGCGCCTGGGGCTCTGGGGCCAACGTCCTGACTTTC
CASSAWGSGANVLTF
>TRBJ2-7|-|TRBV6-1|-
TGTGCCAGCAGTGAAAGTGTCAGATCCTCCTACGAGCAGTACTTC
CASSESVRSSYEQYF
>TRBJ2-1|-|TRBV27|-
TGTGCCAGCAGTACGGCGGGACAGTACAATGAGCAGTTCTTC
CASSTAGQYNEQFF
>TRBJ1-5|-|TRBV27|-
TGTGCCAGCAGTTACAAAAGCGGGGGCGGAGAACAGCCCCAGCATTTT
CASSYKSGGGEQPQHF
>TRBJ1-5|-|TRBV7-2|-
TGTGCCAGCAGCTTAGATTCGGGGCAGCGGCCCCAGCATTTT
CASSLDSGQRPQHF
>TRBJ2-7|TRBD2|TRBV4-1|-
TGCGCCAGCAGCCAAGCTGCTAGCGGGAGTCCCCTCGGCGAGCAGCACTTC
CASSQAASGSPLGEQHF
>TRBJ2-7|-|TRBV7-2|-
TGTGCCAGCAGCCCCAGGGGGGTCCTGGGTTCCTACGAGCAGTACTTC
CASSPRGVLGSYEQYF
>TRBJ2-7|TRBD1|TRBV30|-
TGTGCCTGGAGTAGGGGGACAGCCTACGAGCAGTACTTC
CAWSRGTAYEQYF
>TRBJ1-2|-|TRBV29-1|-
TGCAGCGTTCCCCCGGACGGCCCGGGCTATGGCTACACCTTC
CSVPPDGPGYGYTF
>TRBJ2-7|TRBD2|TRBV6-5|-
TGTGCCAGCAGCTACGGACTAGCGGCTTCCTACGAGCAGTACTTC
CASSYGLAASYEQYF
>TRBJ1-3|-|TRBV2|-
TGTGCCAGCACGAGGTTAGGAAACACCATATATTTT
CASTRLGNTIYF
>TRBJ2-1|-|TRBV5-1|-
TGCGCCAGCAGCTTGGGGATCAACGATGAGCAGTTCTTC
CASSLGINDEQFF
>TRBJ2-7|-|TRBV5-4|-
TGTGCCAGCAGCTTGGGGCAGGGGTCCTACGAGCAGTACTTC
CASSLGQGSYEQYF
>TRBJ2-1|TRBD2|TRBV7-6|once
TGTGCCAGCAGCTTCATAGCGGGAGTCAATGAGCAGTTCTTC
CASSFIAGVNEQFF